What follows are 11 T cell receptor beta chains derived from one specimen sequenced in a study of blood T cell repertoires in COVID-19. Using immunoSEQ multiplex PCR, the repertoire was profiled, and TCRdb retains in-frame clones only, with some absent. Of approximately 210,000 clones in the sample, approximately 82% are singletons; the top ten hold over 14%. The sequenced sample consisted of PBMCs or T cells enriched from blood (not recorded which). Every receptor here comes from a man in his forties who had recovered from COVID-19.

This rearrangement joins TRBV11-2 to TRBJ1-2; tentative D call: TRBD1 (6 bases). Germline lookup yields CDR1 SGHAT and CDR2 FQNNGV. The V gene lost 4 bases and the J gene lost 4 bases, with 10 bases spanning the gap. The CDR3 consists of 13 residues. The CDR3 here is CASSSWTAYGYTF. DNA of the CDR3: TGTGCCAGCAGCTCTTGGACAGCCTATGGCTACACCTTC.

The chain's CDR3 is CAISVREVSGELFF. The CDR3 coding sequence is TGTGCCATCAGTGTGCGGGAGGTCTCCGGGGAGCTGTTTTTT. The chain has TRBV10-3 and TRBJ2-2; 8 nucleotides agree with TRBD2. The length of the CDR3 is 14 residues. V was clipped by 4 bases and J by 6 bases; unmatched bases: 4. Germline CDR1 reads ENHRY; CDR2 reads SYGVKD.

The V and J genes are TRBV19 and TRBJ1-5; D is unresolved. V dropped 1 base and J dropped 1 base, with 5 bases sitting between them. This CDR3 is built from 14 residues. Germline CDR1 LNHDA, CDR2 SQIVND (reference sequence). The chain's CDR3 is CASSIVASNQPQHF. DNA for the CDR3: TGTGCCAGTAGTATAGTGGCAAGCAATCAGCCCCAGCATTTT.

The chain couples TRBV15 to TRBJ2-7; TRBD2 might be the D (6 bases). With 3 bases removed from V and 0 bases from J, the gap between germline ends came to 12 bases. The CDR3 runs 15 residues. CDR1 LNHNV and CDR2 YYDKDF come from the germline V gene (reference sequence). The CDR3 sequence is CATSRGDGSSYEQYF. The CDR3 nucleotides are TGTGCCACCAGCAGGGGGGACGGGAGCTCCTACGAGCAGTACTTC. Full variable domain (rest looked up from reference TRBV15 and TRBJ2-7): DAMVIQNPRYQVTQFGKPVTLSCSQTLNHNVMYWYQQKSSQAPKLLFHYYDKDFNNEADTPDNFQSRRPNTSFCFLDIRSPGLGDTAMYLCATSRGDGSSYEQYFGPGTRLTVT.

The chain is built from TRBV11-3 and TRBJ2-1; 12 nucleotides match TRBD2. V lost 3 bases, J lost 9 bases, and 6 bases stayed unmatched. This CDR3 has 15 amino acids. Germline CDR1 is SGHNT and CDR2 is YENEEA. The CDR3 reads CASSFSSGGATEQFF. The CDR3 DNA reads as TGTGCCAGCAGCTTCTCTAGCGGGGGGGCCACTGAGCAGTTCTTC.

This clone is a singleton in its sample. The rearrangement uses TRBV12-5 and TRBJ2-1; D gene unclear. This CDR3 comprises 15 residues. Trimming shortened V by 4 bases and J by 4 bases, and 14 bases separated the two germline ends. Germline V gene sequence: CDR1 LGHNT, CDR2 FRNRAP. In nucleotides, the CDR3 is TGTGCTAGTGGTTCCCCGGATTGGCGGTACAATGAGCAGTTCTTC. As protein: CASGSPDWRYNEQFF.

CDR3 in amino acids: CASSLGQGETYEQYF. In nucleotides, the CDR3 is TGTGCCAGCAGCTTGGGACAGGGCGAGACTTACGAGCAGTACTTC. V and J are TRBV5-4 and TRBJ2-7; 7 bases agree with TRBD1. The CDR3 is made up of 15 amino acids. Unmatched junction bases numbered 7, after V lost 0 bases and J lost 4 bases. Germline V gene sequence: CDR1 SGHNT, CDR2 YYREEE (reference sequence).

The count of this clone is one. V usage is TRBV4-1 and J usage is TRBJ1-1; D unresolved. The CDR3 length is 15 residues. V dropped 3 bases and J dropped 2 bases, with 13 bases sitting between them. Germline V lookup: CDR1 MGHRA, CDR2 YSYEKL. CDR3 bases: TGCGCCAGCAGCCACCGCGGTGGGTTAAACACTGAAGCTTTCTTT. As protein: CASSHRGGLNTEAFF.

The rearrangement joins TRBV28 to TRBJ1-1, with 7 nucleotides matching TRBD1. Germline V gene lookup returns CDR1 MDHEN and CDR2 SYDVKM. With 9 bases clipped from V and 0 bases from J, the junction kept 10 bases outside the gene matches. The CDR3 spans 15 residues. CDR3 loop: CASRRAGQMNTEAFF. The CDR3 nucleotides are TGTGCCAGTAGAAGGGCGGGACAGATGAACACTGAAGCTTTCTTT.

Notes on this clone: Other DNA sequences in this sample translate to the same CDR3. The chain joins TRBV6-5 to TRBJ1-2; TRBD1 is a possible D gene (5 bases). The CDR3 is 13 amino acids. Trimming removed 3 bases at V and 4 bases at J, with 9 bases between. The V gene's germline CDR1 is MNHEY and CDR2 SVGAGI. The chain's CDR3 is CASSYGGGYGYTF. CDR3 nucleotide sequence: TGTGCCAGCAGTTATGGGGGAGGCTATGGCTACACCTTC.

V is TRBV2 and J is TRBJ1-5, with 10 bases matching TRBD1. Trimming took 6 bases from V and 7 from J; bases not matched to a gene: 6. The CDR3 loop spans 14 amino acids. Germline loops: CDR1 SNHLY, CDR2 FYNNEI. As DNA, the CDR3 is TGTGCCAGCAGCGCCGGGACAGGGGTGCAGCCCCAGCATTTT. Its protein is CASSAGTGVQPQHF.